This TCR beta chain is drawn from a study of blood T cell repertoires in COVID-19. Study at large: Researchers got acute and convalescent COVID-19 samples from the United States, Italy and Spain. T cells, B-cell-depleted T cells, or PBMCs supplied cDNA or gDNA.

CDR3 size: 16 residues. V was pared by 1 base and J by 3 bases, with 10 bases between. Germline V CDR1 and CDR2: SGHTA, FQGTGA. In the source study's methods: Amplified reference gene primers provided the basis for estimating nucleated cell counts. Libraries were prepared by immunoSEQ multiplex PCR; TCRdb keeps only in-frame clonotypes and omits some of them. The V and J calls and the clone size are those of that table, but D and trimming were determined from the DNA. Of about 59,000 clones listed, roughly nine tenths are singletons. The material sequenced was peripheral blood. This clonotype originated in a man older than 75 in a cohort sampled during active COVID-19. This chain connects TRBV7-3 to TRBJ2-6; tentative D call: TRBD2 (6 bases). The CDR3 region has the DNA TGTGCCAGCAGCTTAATGGGGGGAGTTGGGGCCAACGTCCTGACTTTC. Its translation is CASSLMGGVGANVLTF.